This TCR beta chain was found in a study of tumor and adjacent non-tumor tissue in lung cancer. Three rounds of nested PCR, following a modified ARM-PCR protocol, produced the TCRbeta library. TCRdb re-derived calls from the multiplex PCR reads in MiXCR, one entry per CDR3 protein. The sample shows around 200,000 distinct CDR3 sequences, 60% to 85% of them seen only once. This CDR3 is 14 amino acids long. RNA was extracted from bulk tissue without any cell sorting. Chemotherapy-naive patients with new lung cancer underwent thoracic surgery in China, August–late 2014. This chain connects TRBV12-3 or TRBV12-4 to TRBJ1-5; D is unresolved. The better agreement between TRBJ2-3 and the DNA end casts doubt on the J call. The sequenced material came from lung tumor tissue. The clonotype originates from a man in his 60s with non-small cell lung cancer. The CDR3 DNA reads TGTGCCAGCAGGGGTGCAGAGTCCAATCAGCCCCAGTATTTT. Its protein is CASRGAESNQPQYF.